This T cell receptor beta chain was identified during a study of OX40 agonist ivuxolimab in advanced cancers. Study conclusions and caveats: More expanded clones were found, on average, in CD8+ than in CD4+ T cells.

Germline CDR1 reads SGDLS; CDR2 reads YYNGEE. After removal of 1 base from V and 3 bases from J, the junction contained 3 bases not matched to a gene. The CDR3 length is 14 residues. Measured with immunoSEQ multiplex PCR; TCRdb has only the in-frame clones, and not every one. This table holds 35,000 to 45,000 clones, around 80% found once. This clone appeared once. Its antigen is undetermined. The source of this sequence is an adult with an advanced solid tumor such as melanoma, head and neck, liver or kidney cancer. Sequencing was performed on CD4+ or CD8+ T cells sorted from blood, taken in a trial of the OX40 agonist ivuxolimab. The V gene is TRBV9, the J gene TRBJ2-7, with 8 bases that match TRBD2. CDR3 in DNA: TGTGCCAGCAGCGTAAGCGGGAGAAGCTACGAGCAGTACTTC. This sequence encodes CASSVSGRSYEQYF.